These 3 T cell receptor beta chains were all obtained from the same sample, sequenced in a study of blood T cell repertoires in COVID-19. Measured with immunoSEQ multiplex PCR; TCRdb has only the in-frame clones, and not every one. The data hold about 270,000 clones, with 80% to 90% observed a single time. The sample comprised PBMCs or T cells enriched from blood (not recorded which). These receptor sequences come from a woman between 25 and 40 years old with acute COVID-19.

The sample holds one count of this clone. The V gene is TRBV6-5, the J gene TRBJ1-1, with 8 positions matching TRBD1. The CDR3 consists of 14 residues. CDR1 MNHEY and CDR2 SVGAGI come from the germline V gene. V lost 8 bases to trimming and J lost 1 base; unmatched junction nucleotides: 6. The CDR3 here is CASLWTGTNTEAFF. The CDR3 DNA reads as TGTGCCAGCCTATGGACAGGGACGAACACTGAAGCTTTCTTT.

The chain employs TRBV6-1 and TRBJ1-2; TRBD1 agrees at 8 bases. This CDR3 contains 16 residues. J gave up 4 bases and V 2 bases, and 9 bases lay outside the gene matches. Germline assignment: CDR1 MNHNS and CDR2 SASEGT. In DNA, the CDR3 is TGTGCCAGCAGTGAACCGGGACAGGTGCCGATCTATGGCTACACCTTC. It translates to CASSEPGQVPIYGYTF.

The chain employs TRBV30 and TRBJ1-4; 8 nucleotides align to TRBD1. Germline lookup yields CDR1 GTSNPN and CDR2 SVGIG (reference sequence). Germline trimming cut 1 base from V and 5 bases from J; bases unmatched to any gene: 9. This CDR3 has 16 amino acids. The CDR3 loop is CAWSADYRGGNEKLFF. DNA for the CDR3: TGTGCCTGGAGTGCCGACTACAGGGGGGGGAATGAAAAACTGTTTTTT.